The entry that follows covers one T cell receptor beta chain sequence. Its antigen remains unidentified. CDR3 length: 15 residues. V lost 0 bases, J lost 1 base, and 9 bases lay in between. Looked up from germline, CDR1 is LGHNA and CDR2 is YSLEER. The sample originates from a study of cytomegalovirus exposure and HLA in healthy donors. Points from the study as a whole: An observed cluster of highly shared sequence variants was recorded as a likely sequencing artifact. An analysis that came later showed most CMV-associated TCR beta chains appearing HLA-restricted.

In the PCR, 60 Vbeta and 13 Jbeta primers were used. The table came from immunoSEQ multiplex PCR; TCRdb's copy has only in-frame clones and leaves some out. Here the sample spans around 130,000 clones, approximately 91% being singletons. This receptor was taken from a woman in her thirties or forties in good health and CMV-seronegative. The V and J genes are TRBV4-3 and TRBJ1-2, with unresolved D. Sample: PBMCs. CDR3 sequence reads: CASSQDYGVNYGYTF. The CDR3 nucleotides read TGCGCCAGCAGCCAAGATTACGGAGTTAACTATGGCTACACCTTC.